Sequencing of this TCR beta chain was carried out in a study of blood T cell repertoires in COVID-19. Study at large: Sites in the United States, Italy and Spain provided acute and convalescent COVID-19 samples. The analysed material was cDNA or gDNA that came from T cells, B-cell-depleted T cells, or PBMCs.

Germline V gives CDR1 MDHEN, CDR2 SYDVKM. The CDR3 sequence is 13 residues long. Trimming removed 6 bases from V and 4 bases from J; junction bases left unmatched: 4. In the authors' methods: Scientists estimated how many nucleated cells there were by amplifying reference gene primers. Clones were sequenced by immunoSEQ multiplex PCR, and TCRdb holds only the in-frame ones, with some missing. That table is the source of V, J and clone size, and D and trimming were worked out from the DNA. The sample has some 140,000 clones, about 80% seen once. The chain couples TRBV28 to TRBJ1-2; 8 bases are shared with TRBD1. The clonotype originates from a man aged 60 to 75 with acute or convalescent COVID-19. The source material was peripheral blood. The CDR3 nucleotides read TGTGCCAGCAGGGGACAGGAGTCCTATGGCTACACCTTC. Translated, it gives CASRGQESYGYTF.